A single sample is the source of the 18 T cell receptor beta chains below, sequenced in a study of OX40 agonist ivuxolimab in advanced cancers. Sequencing was performed with immunoSEQ multiplex PCR; in TCRdb, only in-frame clones are kept and a portion is missing. The sample yields tens of thousands of clones, roughly 91% seen once. The specimen comprised CD4+ or CD8+ T cells sorted from blood, sampled in a trial of the OX40 agonist ivuxolimab. Every receptor here comes from an adult with an advanced solid tumor such as melanoma, head and neck, liver or kidney cancer.

This clone came up once. This chain links TRBV9 with TRBJ2-7, with D maybe TRBD2 (5 bases). The CDR3 consists of 14 residues. Trimming took 0 bases from V and 1 from J, leaving 8 bases between them. The germline gives CDR1 SGDLS, CDR2 YYNGEE. The CDR3 is CASSVVEGSYEQYF. In DNA form, the CDR3 reads TGTGCCAGCAGCGTAGTTGAGGGTTCCTACGAGCAGTACTTC. The full variable domain, in which reference TRBV9 and TRBJ2-7 provide the parts outside the CDR3, is DSGVTQTPKHLITATGQRVTLRCSPRSGDLSVYWYQQSLDQGLQFLIQYYNGEERAKGNILERFSAQQFPDLHSELNLSSLELGDSALYFCASSVVEGSYEQYFGPGTRLTVT.

V is TRBV7-6 and J is TRBJ2-2, with TRBD1 matching over 8 bases. Germline CDR1 SGHVS, CDR2 FNYEAQ. The CDR3 consists of 15 residues. The V segment lost 5 bases and the J segment 3 bases; nucleotides outside the gene matches: 5. CDR3 in amino acids: CASSLGQGYTGELFF. The CDR3 DNA sequence: TGTGCCAGCAGCCTCGGACAGGGTTACACCGGGGAGCTGTTTTTT.

The chain couples TRBV6-5 to TRBJ1-1; tentative D call: TRBD1 (5 bases). CDR1 and CDR2 (germline): MNHEY, SVGAGI. This CDR3 has 15 amino acids. Trimming shortened V by 6 bases and J by 6 bases, and 20 bases separated the two germline ends. The CDR3 nucleotides read TGTGCCAGCAGCCAGACGGGACCCCAAAGGGCTGAAGCTTTCTTT. This sequence encodes CASSQTGPQRAEAFF.

The rearrangement links TRBV12-5 to TRBJ2-7, with 14 bases aligning to TRBD2. CDR3 size: 18 residues. Germline V CDR1 and CDR2: LGHNT, FRNRAP. The J segment lost 6 bases and the V segment lost 6 bases, leaving 16 bases of the junction unmatched. The CDR3 sequence: CASGSLGLAGVWLREQYF. The CDR3 DNA sequence: TGTGCTAGTGGCAGCCTGGGACTAGCGGGAGTTTGGTTGCGCGAGCAGTACTTC.

This clone showed up just once. The V and J genes are TRBV4-3 and TRBJ2-1, with 10 bases matching TRBD2. The germline CDR1 and CDR2 sequences are LGHNA and YSLEER. V gave up 4 bases and J gave up 5 bases; unmatched junction bases: 5. The CDR3 totals 15 residues. DNA for the CDR3: TGCGCCAGCAGCCTTAGCGGGAGGACAGACAATGAGCAGTTCTTC. Translated, it gives CASSLSGRTDNEQFF.

The chain joins TRBV11-2 to TRBJ2-1; possibly TRBD2 for D (6 bases). V gave up 0 bases and J gave up 6 bases, with 9 bases separating them. The germline V gene encodes CDR1 SGHAT and CDR2 FQNNGV. This CDR3 region has 14 residues. This CDR3 reads CASSLESGSNEQFF. The CDR3 DNA follows: TGTGCCAGCAGCTTAGAATCCGGGAGCAATGAGCAGTTCTTC. Together with reference TRBV11-2 and TRBJ2-1, the CDR3 gives the full variable domain: EAGVAQSPRYKIIEKRQSVAFWCNPISGHATLYWYQQILGQGPKLLIQFQNNGVVDDSQLPKDRFSAERLKGVDSTLKIQPAKLEDSAVYLCASSLESGSNEQFFGPGTRLTVL.

The chain combines TRBV2 with TRBJ2-3, with 9 bases identical to TRBD2. This CDR3 contains 14 residues. J was trimmed by 4 bases and V by 6 bases; bases with no gene match: 5. Germline values: CDR1 SNHLY, CDR2 FYNNEI. The CDR3 DNA reads as TGTGCCAGCAGAGGTAGCGGGAGCGCAGATACGCAGTATTTT. It yields the protein CASRGSGSADTQYF.

This clone has a handful of counts. The rearrangement uses TRBV7-9 and TRBJ1-2; D uncertain. CDR1 and CDR2 (germline): SEHNR, FQNEAQ (reference sequence). The CDR3 loop spans 16 amino acids. V lost 4 bases, J lost 0 bases, and 15 bases lay in between. CDR3 in amino acids: CASSSYGSVSNYGYTF. The CDR3, as DNA: TGTGCCAGCAGCTCCTACGGCAGCGTATCTAACTATGGCTACACCTTC.

This sequence joins TRBV11-2 and TRBJ2-7; 8 bases map to TRBD2. Trimming removed 0 bases from V and 4 bases from J; junction bases left unmatched: 8. This CDR3 comprises 16 residues. Germline V gene data show CDR1 as SGHAT and CDR2 as FQNNGV. This chain's CDR3 is CASSLEGKRERYEQYF. The CDR3 DNA is TGTGCCAGCAGCTTAGAGGGGAAGCGGGAGCGGTACGAGCAGTACTTC.

The rearrangement uses TRBV7-2 and TRBJ1-3, with a weak D call TRBD1 (6 bases). Trimming shortened V by 3 bases and J by 2 bases, and 8 bases separated the two germline ends. Germline loops: CDR1 SGHTA, CDR2 FQGNSA. CDR3 length: 14 amino acids. The CDR3 DNA sequence: TGTGCCAGCAGCTTGGACAGTCCTGGAAACACCATATATTTT. Its protein product is CASSLDSPGNTIYF.

This chain joins TRBV12-5 and TRBJ1-2; the D gene is possibly TRBD1 (6 bases). The CDR3 spans 14 residues. The ends were cut back, 6 bases at V and 8 bases at J, with 19 bases in the middle. Germline loops: CDR1 LGHNT, CDR2 FRNRAP. CDR3 loop: CASGRGGGLEGYTF. The CDR3 DNA reads TGTGCTAGTGGAAGGGGGGGTGGTCTAGAGGGCTACACCTTC. The entire variable domain, with the rest obtained from reference TRBV12-5 and TRBJ1-2, is as follows: DARVTQTPRHKVTEMGQEVTMRCQPILGHNTVFWYRQTMMQGLELLAYFRNRAPLDDSGMPKDRFSAEMPDATLATLKIQPSEPRDSAVYFCASGRGGGLEGYTFGSGTRLTVV.

The chain uses TRBV6-4 and TRBJ1-6; no firm D call. Trimming pared 7 bases from V and 6 bases from J, leaving 1 base between. CDR1 MRHNA and CDR2 SNTAGT come from the germline V gene. The CDR3 has 10 residues. The CDR3 sequence is CASINSPLHF. The CDR3 DNA is TGTGCCAGCATTAATTCACCCCTCCACTTT.

CDR3 in amino acids: CASSRGGATYEQYF. The DNA for the CDR3 is TGTGCCAGCAGCCGCGGGGGGGCAACCTACGAGCAGTACTTC. The chain uses TRBV7-9 and TRBJ2-7, with TRBD2 matching 9 bases. The CDR3 runs 14 residues. From germline, CDR1 is SEHNR and CDR2 FQNEAQ (reference sequence). Trimming removed 5 bases from V and 2 bases from J; junction bases left unmatched: 4.

J is TRBJ2-7 and V is TRBV6-1; maybe TRBD1 (7 bases). The germline V gene encodes CDR1 MNHNS and CDR2 SASEGT. Trimming took off 2 bases at V and 3 bases at J, with 11 bases between the two ends. There are 14 residues in the CDR3. The CDR3 region has the DNA TGTGCCAGCAGTGAATCAGGGGGGAACTACGAGCAGTACTTC. This encodes CASSESGGNYEQYF.

This chain joins TRBV5-6 and TRBJ1-4; no reliable D call. CDR3 length equals 12 residues. Per the germline V gene, CDR1 is SGHDT and CDR2 is YYEEEE. Between the trimmed V and J ends, which lost 2 bases and 8 bases, there was a span of 7 bases. The CDR3 coding sequence is TGTGCCAGCAGCTTTAACAACGAAAAACTGTTTTTT. The encoded protein is CASSFNNEKLFF.

This sequence joins TRBV5-1 and TRBJ2-5; 7 bases are shared with TRBD2. The CDR3 is 14 residues long. Trimming removed 4 bases from V and 5 bases from J; junction bases left unmatched: 8. Germline values: CDR1 SGHRS, CDR2 YFSETQ. CDR3 region: CASSPTDGGETQYF. Here the CDR3 DNA reads TGCGCCAGCAGCCCCACCGACGGGGGGGAGACCCAGTACTTC.

This clone turned up a few times. This chain uses TRBV5-1 with TRBJ1-1; the D gene is possibly TRBD1 (6 bases). With 4 bases removed from V and 1 base from J, the gap between germline ends came to 8 bases. The CDR3 is 13 amino acids. Per germline, CDR1 SGHRS and CDR2 YFSETQ. CDR3 DNA: TGCGCCAGCAGCCCGACAGGGAACACTGAAGCTTTCTTT. Its translation is CASSPTGNTEAFF.

The chain combines TRBV27 with TRBJ2-7, with unresolved D. Trimming pared 3 bases from V and 2 bases from J, leaving 11 bases between. The CDR3 consists of 14 residues. Germline V gene lookup returns CDR1 MNHEY and CDR2 SMNVEV (reference sequence). In DNA form, the CDR3 reads TGTGCCAGCAGTTTCAGTGTCGCGGCCTACGAGCAGTACTTC. It encodes CASSFSVAAYEQYF.